The T cell receptor beta chain described here comes from a study of cytomegalovirus exposure and HLA in healthy donors. Findings of the study overall: Common viral pathogens seemed to be connected with several of the most significant clusters, according to a later analysis. HLA allele associations emerged for around 15,000 TCR beta sequences in a later analysis, at 0.05 false discovery rate.

Both 60 Vbeta primers and 13 Jbeta primers went into the PCR. Authors' processing steps: In a later analysis, 10 million to 11 million of 60 million to 80 million unique beta chains occurred in at least two donors. This table comes from immunoSEQ multiplex PCR, and its TCRdb copy is limited to in-frame clones, with some not included. The V and J calls and the clone size are those of that table, but D and trimming were determined from the DNA. The repertoire includes more than 90,000 clones, roughly 70% of them detected once, and roughly 10% sits in the top ten. The CDR3 length is 14 residues. V was shortened by 2 bases and J by 0 bases, with 6 bases between the two germline ends. Germline CDR1 is SGHTA and CDR2 is FQGNSA. This clone was counted only a few times. Its specificity is unknown. Donors showed nominal health when sampled, although they likely had unrecorded immune exposures.

Sequencing was carried out using PBMCs. The receptor was isolated from a woman between 50 and 59 years old in good health and CMV-seropositive. The chain is built from TRBV7-2 and TRBJ2-3; no clear D gene. The CDR3: CASSLSRSTDTQYF. The CDR3 region has the DNA TGTGCCAGCAGCTTATCCAGGAGCACAGATACGCAGTATTTT.